This T cell receptor beta chain was identified in a study of blood T cell repertoires in COVID-19. Overall study: Samples of COVID-19 (acute and convalescent) were obtained from the United States, Italy and Spain.

The method was immunoSEQ multiplex PCR; TCRdb's version includes in-frame clones alone and lacks a portion of them. The sample yields over 120,000 clones, more than 75% seen once. The V segment lost 4 bases and the J segment 0 bases; nucleotides outside the gene matches: 6. Germline loops: CDR1 SGHKS, CDR2 YYEKEE (reference sequence). The CDR3 spans 15 residues. The sequence was collected from a man aged 45 to 65 who had recovered from COVID-19. V usage is TRBV5-5 and J usage is TRBJ2-7; 8 positions match TRBD1. The sequenced sample was peripheral blood. The CDR3 nucleotides are TGTGCCAGCAGCCCCCGACAGGGGAGCTCCTACGAGCAGTACTTC. Amino acids: CASSPRQGSSYEQYF.